The entry that follows covers one T cell receptor (beta chain) sequence. Its antigen is not identified. This entry is derived from a study of a mutant IDH1 vaccine in newly diagnosed glioma. Measured with immunoSEQ multiplex PCR; TCRdb has only the in-frame clones, and not every one. There are tens of thousands of clones in the sample; around three quarters occur only once, and over 4.5% lies in the top ten. Time point given: week 47, end of study. Topical imiquimod was applied with each vaccine dose, which held 300 ug of mutant IDH1 20-mer peptide. During weeks 1, 3, 5, 7, 11, 15, 19 and 23, patients received eight vaccinations. CDR1 and CDR2 from the germline V gene are SGHDT and YYEEEE. CDR3 size: 15 residues. Deletions cut 4 bases from V and 1 base from J, with 12 bases between.

This TCR was recovered from a middle-aged woman with glioma. Some clones in this sample may be carry-over from other donors' samples. The input for sequencing was PBMCs, taken from a glioma patient whose treatment included an IDH1 peptide vaccine. The V gene is TRBV5-6, the J gene TRBJ2-1; D unclear. CDR3 loop: CASSPGRGSYNEQFF. Written as DNA, the CDR3 is TGTGCCAGCAGCCCAGGACGTGGGTCCTACAATGAGCAGTTCTTC.